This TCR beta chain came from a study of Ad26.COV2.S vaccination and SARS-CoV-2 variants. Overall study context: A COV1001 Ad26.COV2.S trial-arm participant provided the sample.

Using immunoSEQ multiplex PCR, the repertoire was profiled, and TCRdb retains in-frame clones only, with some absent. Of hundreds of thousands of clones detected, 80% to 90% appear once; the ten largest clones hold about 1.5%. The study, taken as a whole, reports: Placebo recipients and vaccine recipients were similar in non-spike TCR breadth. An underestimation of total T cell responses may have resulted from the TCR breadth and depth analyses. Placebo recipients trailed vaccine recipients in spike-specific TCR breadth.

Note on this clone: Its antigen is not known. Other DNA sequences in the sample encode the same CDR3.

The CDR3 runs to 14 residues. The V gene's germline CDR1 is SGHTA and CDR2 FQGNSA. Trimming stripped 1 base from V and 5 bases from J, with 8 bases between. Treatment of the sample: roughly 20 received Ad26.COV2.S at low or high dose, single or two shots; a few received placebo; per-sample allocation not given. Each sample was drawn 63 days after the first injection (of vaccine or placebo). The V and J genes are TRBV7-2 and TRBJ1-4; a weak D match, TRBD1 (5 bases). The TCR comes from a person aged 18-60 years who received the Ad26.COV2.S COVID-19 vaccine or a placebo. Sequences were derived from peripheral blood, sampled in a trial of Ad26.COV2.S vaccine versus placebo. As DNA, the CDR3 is TGTGCCAGCAGCTTAGGGGGGGGAAATGAAAAACTGTTTTTT. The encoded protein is CASSLGGGNEKLFF.